The rows below give T cell receptor beta chains drawn from one sample of a study of blood T cell repertoires in COVID-19. This table comes from immunoSEQ multiplex PCR, and its TCRdb copy is limited to in-frame clones, with some not included. The data contain around 300,000 clones, roughly 85% of them seen just once; the ten biggest clones take up about 3%. Material: peripheral blood. These receptors all come from a woman aged 25 to 39 with active or convalescent COVID-19. The conserved cysteine and the conserved F or W are not part of the CDR3 here.

V gene	J gene	CDR3 protein
TRBV9	TRBJ2-3	ASSGGGRDTQY
TRBV7-6	TRBJ2-2	ASGPWGGSTGELF
TRBV7-9	TRBJ1-5	ASTRGGGDQPQH
TRBV11-2	TRBJ2-7	ATRGERGIQGRSYEQY
TRBV18	TRBJ2-1	ASSPHPLAGGPSDEQF
TRBV6-5	TRBJ1-2	ASTSPRDIFYGYT
TRBV27	TRBJ1-2	ASGDRGLPANYGYT
TRBV6-6	TRBJ2-5	ASSSRRAGVQETQY
TRBV30	TRBJ1-6	AYAWTAKNSPLH
TRBV7-9	TRBJ1-1	ASSQGEGPTEAF
TRBV28	TRBJ1-4	ASSPGRESEKLF
TRBV28	TRBJ2-3	ASSGQANTDTQY
TRBV4-2	TRBJ2-7	ASSPYPNREKRGVLNYEQY
TRBV6-5	TRBJ1-2	ASSPGQVYGYT
TRBV3-1/TRBV3-2	TRBJ2-1	ASSQSRLASGGASYNEQF
TRBV7-2	TRBJ2-7	ASSFGVLFEQY
TRBV9	TRBJ2-7	ASSVSTGQGTSEQY
TRBV28	TRBJ2-7	ASRYPGQIYEQY
TRBV12-3/TRBV12-4	TRBJ2-3	ASSPDSDTQY
TRBV27	TRBJ2-7	ASGYRGGYEQY
TRBV6-4	TRBJ2-1	ASSDGVAGNNEQF
TRBV6-5	TRBJ1-1	ASSRAGEYTEAF
TRBV18	TRBJ1-3	ASSPRGGSGNTIY
TRBV7-6	TRBJ2-1	ASSLGGDEQF
TRBV7-9	TRBJ1-2	ASSFGTGDGYT
TRBV9	TRBJ2-7	ASSPGRGGGPPNEQY
TRBV24-1	TRBJ1-1	ATSDFYLAAF
TRBV10-2	TRBJ2-5	ASRASSPETQY
TRBV6-2/TRBV6-3	TRBJ2-1	ASSYYFENEQF
TRBV5-4	TRBJ1-2	ASSSYGRVGYGYT
TRBV15	TRBJ1-4	ATSKGQGGEKLF
TRBV4-1	TRBJ1-5	ASSQSGNSNQPQH
TRBV5-4	TRBJ2-3	ASSAGLAGSTDTQY
TRBV7-9	TRBJ2-5	ASSFLYPGQETQY
TRBV5-6	TRBJ1-2	ASRAWAGGYGYT
TRBV15	TRBJ1-2	ATSRVSYT
TRBV19	TRBJ1-4	ASSIEGRGEKLF
TRBV29-1	TRBJ1-1	SVEGGPRTGYTEAF
TRBV28	TRBJ2-3	ASSRTAGGPSDTQY
TRBV9	TRBJ2-2	ASSVAPSAESGGATGELF
TRBV28	TRBJ2-3	ASSLLLAGAYTQY
TRBV18	TRBJ1-3	ASSPEDIRNTIY
TRBV28	TRBJ2-1	ASKISSYNEQF
TRBV2	TRBJ1-6	ASSRDRGPNNSPLH
TRBV28	TRBJ2-5	ASSSETGMETQY
TRBV5-1	TRBJ1-1	ASSPRDRGRTEAF
TRBV6-5	TRBJ1-2	ASSFLTGGDYGYT
TRBV7-2	TRBJ1-2	ASSYTGVIRGGYT
TRBV7-9	TRBJ2-1	ASTKRVTGTAYNEQF
TRBV4-1	TRBJ2-5	ASSQVRGAQETQY